This T cell receptor (beta chain) was retrieved from a study of blood T cell repertoires in COVID-19 (dated by TCRdb to 2020 to 2022). As for the study more broadly: Samples from collaborators originated in the United States, Italy and Spain and spanned both the acute and convalescent phases of COVID-19. Samples were obtained from the ongoing ImmuneRACE study (first 160 participants) and from 1,200 or so subjects provided by 6 global collaborators. Where HLA class I and class II types were available, the types were taken from metadata supplied by the sample provider, not from assay-based typing. The material from the prospective study consisted of cDNA or gDNA derived from T cells, B-cell-depleted T cells, or PBMCs. The repertoires were made available in a free public database intended to serve as a resource for research on the immune response to SARS-CoV-2. Subjects who had been exposed to COVID-19, were actively infected with it, or had recovered from it provided the deeply sampled blood TCRbeta repertoires that made up the dataset. The sample metadata nearly always contained a de-identified subject ID, COVID-19 status, age in years and sex.

The CDR3 spans 13 residues, from the cysteine through the phenylalanine. The kept DNA is CDR3 alone, 39 bases in frame from the first base. CDR1 and CDR2 are read off the germline V gene (reference sequence) as SGHAT and FQDESV. V loses 2 bases, J loses 1 base, and the germline ends lie 5 bases apart. This clone was counted only a few times. Its antigen is currently not known. No per-base quality is available; no much larger clone lies one base away. Results and caveats for the whole study, not just this receptor: Clinical and demographic metadata were provided uncurated, with the amount varying by source and participant.

Participants in the prospective study were aged roughly 18 to 95 years, lived in about two dozen United States geographic areas, and enrolled through a virtual design. Cohort assignment in the prospective study relied on participant-reported clinical history from a screening survey and a study questionnaire. ImmuneRACE Cohort 3 recovered participants were defined by two consecutive negative NP/OP PCR tests, healthcare professional clearance, or symptom resolution. Mobile phlebotomists in the prospective study collected whole blood, serum and a nasopharyngeal or oropharyngeal swab from every participant. Additional blood draws and questionnaires over an approximately 2-month period could optionally be provided by prospective study participants. Before DNA extraction, prospective study blood samples were shipped either frozen or at room temperature. TCRbeta CDR3 regions were amplified from genomic DNA by means of the immunoSEQ Assay, a bias-controlled multiplex PCR. The authors' pipeline ran thus. Nucleated cell counts per sample were estimated from amplification of reference gene primers within the assay. To quantify the absolute abundance of each unique TCRbeta CDR3 rearrangement, sequence reads were collapsed and filtered. For each sample, productive Simpson clonality was calculated as the square root of Simpson's diversity index across productive rearrangements. TCRdb provides this immuneACCESS table in a form limited to in-frame rearrangements. Some clones are lacking; in checked studies, under half of them reflect an unresolved V gene, and why the rest are absent is not known. That table is the source of V, J and clone size, and D and trimming were worked out from the DNA. The sample table lists 150,000 to 250,000 clones, 80% to 90% of them with a count of one. Around 11% of the sample is held by the ten biggest clonotypes.

This receptor chain uses TRBV11-1 and TRBJ1-1; the D gene remains uncertain. The TCR originated in a man between 35 and 55 years old who had recovered from COVID-19. Sequencing used PBMCs or T cells enriched from blood (not recorded which). The CDR3 amino acid sequence is: CASSLTGNTEAFF. The nucleotide sequence is TGTGCCAGCAGCTTAACGGGGAACACTGAAGCTTTCTTT.